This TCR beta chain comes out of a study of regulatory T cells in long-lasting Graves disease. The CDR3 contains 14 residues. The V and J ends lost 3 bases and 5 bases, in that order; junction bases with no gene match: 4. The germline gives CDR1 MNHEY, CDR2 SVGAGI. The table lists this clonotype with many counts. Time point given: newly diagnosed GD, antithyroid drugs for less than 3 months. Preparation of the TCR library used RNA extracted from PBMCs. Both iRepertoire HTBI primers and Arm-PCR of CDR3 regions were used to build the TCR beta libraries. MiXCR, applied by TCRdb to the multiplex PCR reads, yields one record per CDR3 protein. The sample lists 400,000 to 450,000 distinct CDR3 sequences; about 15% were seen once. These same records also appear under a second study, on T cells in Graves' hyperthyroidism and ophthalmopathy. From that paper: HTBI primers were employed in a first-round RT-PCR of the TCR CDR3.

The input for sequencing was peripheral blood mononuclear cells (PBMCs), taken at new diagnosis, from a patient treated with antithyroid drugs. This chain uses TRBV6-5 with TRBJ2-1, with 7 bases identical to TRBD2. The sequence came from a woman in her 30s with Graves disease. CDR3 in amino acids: CASSYPSGNNEQFF. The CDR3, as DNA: TGTGCCAGCAGTTATCCTAGCGGAAACAATGAGCAGTTCTTC.